This is a list of T cell receptor beta chains from one sample in a study of molecular identifiers for immune sequencing clone quantification. Each CDR3 protein gets one entry after TCRdb re-called the PCR reads with MiXCR. The table lists 90,000 or so distinct CDR3 sequences, roughly 21% of them singletons, with about 0.95% in the top ten. Sequencing was performed on naive CD8+ T cells from blood, with Jurkat cell RNA spiked in. The receptors derive from a human donor in good health. Some libraries in this study had Jurkat cell RNA spiked in. Each CDR3 is given with its conserved first and last residue. D genes are given only for firm matches. Not every row has a clone size; where given, it reads once, few, many or a size class.

>TRBV12-5|many|TRBJ2-3|TRBD2
CASGLNSGGTDTQYF
TGTGCTAGTGGTTTAAATAGCGGGGGCACAGATACGCAGTATTTT
>TRBV15|NA|TRBJ2-2|NA
CATSRDRGNTGELFF
TGTGCCACCAGCAGAGATCGGGGGAACACCGGGGAGCTGTTTTTT
>TRBV15|NA|TRBJ2-3|TRBD2
CATSEQAGGITDTQYF
TGTGCCACCAGCGAGCAAGCGGGAGGGATCACAGATACGCAGTATTTT
>TRBV29-1|NA|TRBJ1-4|TRBD1
CSVAGQGPSPEKLFF
TGCAGCGTTGCGGGACAGGGCCCATCCCCGGAAAAACTGTTTTTT
>TRBV27|NA|TRBJ2-7|NA
CASSYSGARISYEQYF
TGTGCCAGCAGTTACTCGGGGGCCCGGATCTCCTACGAGCAGTACTTC
>TRBV7-9|many|TRBJ2-1|NA
CASSLASGGQSSYNEQFF
TGTGCCAGCAGCTTAGCCTCCGGAGGACAGAGCTCCTACAATGAGCAGTTCTTC
>TRBV27|NA|TRBJ1-5|NA
CASSQGNQPQHF
TGTGCCAGCAGTCAGGGCAATCAGCCCCAGCATTTT
>TRBV27|many|TRBJ2-7|TRBD2
CASSLNLAGGPIEQYF
TGTGCCAGCAGTTTAAACCTAGCGGGGGGGCCGATCGAGCAGTACTTC
>TRBV7-9|many|TRBJ2-5|TRBD2
CASSWGTSDSETQYF
TGTGCCAGCAGCTGGGGGACTAGCGATTCAGAGACCCAGTACTTC
>TRBV19|few|TRBJ2-2|NA
CASSILTGNTGELFF
TGTGCCAGTAGTATCCTGACAGGAAACACCGGGGAGCTGTTTTTT
>TRBV28|few|TRBJ2-2|NA
CASFAWTGELFF
TGTGCCAGCTTTGCCTGGACCGGGGAGCTGTTTTTT
>TRBV29-1|few|TRBJ1-2|NA
CSASGDYGYTF
TGCAGCGCTTCAGGGGACTATGGCTACACCTTC
>TRBV6-1|many|TRBJ2-3|NA
CASSEDPDRLLTDTQYF
TGTGCCAGCAGTGAAGACCCCGACAGGCTCCTCACAGATACGCAGTATTTT
>TRBV6-6|NA|TRBJ2-7|TRBD2
CASAPGLAYEQYF
TGTGCCAGCGCCCCGGGACTAGCCTACGAGCAGTACTTC
>TRBV7-2|many|TRBJ2-7|NA
CASSSGDAFRNEQYF
TGTGCCAGCAGCTCCGGGGATGCCTTTAGAAACGAGCAGTACTTC
>TRBV30|NA|TRBJ1-1|NA
CAWSLRITEAFF
TGTGCCTGGAGTCTCCGAATCACTGAAGCTTTCTTT
>TRBV2|many|TRBJ2-7|TRBD1
CASRERTGLPSYEQYF
TGTGCCAGCAGAGAGAGGACAGGGCTGCCCTCCTACGAGCAGTACTTC
>TRBV28|many|TRBJ2-5|NA
CASRTPRRSNQETQYF
TGTGCCAGCAGAACCCCGCGGCGGAGCAACCAAGAGACCCAGTACTTC
>TRBV19|NA|TRBJ2-1|NA
CASSMRASRQSSYNEQFF
TGTGCCAGTAGTATGCGAGCCAGCCGTCAGAGCTCCTACAATGAGCAGTTCTTC
>TRBV6-1|NA|TRBJ2-7|NA
CASTREPYEQYF
TGTGCCAGCACCAGGGAACCCTACGAGCAGTACTTC
>TRBV7-9|few|TRBJ2-7|NA
CASSHTGTSYEQYF
TGTGCCAGCAGCCATACAGGTACTTCCTACGAGCAGTACTTC
>TRBV2|many|TRBJ2-7|TRBD2
CATERGVEAYEQYF
TGTGCCACCGAGCGGGGGGTGGAAGCCTACGAGCAGTACTTC
>TRBV19|few|TRBJ1-6|TRBD1
CASNAGDRGHPPLHF
TGTGCCAGTAATGCCGGGGACAGGGGACACCCACCCCTCCACTTT
>TRBV7-6|many|TRBJ2-7|TRBD2
CASSAHLLAGRNEQYF
TGTGCCAGCAGCGCCCACCTTCTAGCGGGGAGGAACGAGCAGTACTTC
>TRBV20-1|many|TRBJ1-1|NA
CSARVQGVNTEAFF
TGCAGTGCTAGAGTTCAGGGAGTGAACACTGAAGCTTTCTTT
>TRBV27|NA|TRBJ2-1|NA
CASSFTDQNNEQFF
TGTGCCAGCAGTTTCACGGACCAGAACAATGAGCAGTTCTTC
>TRBV5-6|NA|TRBJ2-1|TRBD2
CASSLQPAGVGNEQFF
TGTGCCAGCAGCCTTCAGCCGGCGGGGGTAGGCAATGAGCAGTTCTTC
>TRBV15|many|TRBJ2-3|TRBD2
CATSRTTSGPTDTQYF
TGTGCCACCAGCAGGACCACTAGCGGGCCCACAGATACGCAGTATTTT
>TRBV4-1|many|TRBJ2-5|TRBD2
CASSQESSGGARETQYF
TGCGCCAGCAGCCAAGAGAGTAGCGGGGGGGCCCGGGAGACCCAGTACTTC
>TRBV5-3|NA|TRBJ1-1|NA
CASSLGISTEAFF
TGTGCCAGCAGCTTGGGGATTAGCACTGAAGCTTTCTTT
>TRBV29-1|many|TRBJ2-7|NA
CSVEGGAYEQYF
TGCAGCGTTGAGGGCGGTGCCTACGAGCAGTACTTC
>TRBV20-1|NA|TRBJ1-6|TRBD1
CSARDFGTGINSPLHF
TGCAGTGCTAGAGATTTCGGGACAGGGATTAATTCACCCCTCCACTTT
>TRBV7-9|few|TRBJ1-1|NA
CASSLDNGNTEAFF
TGTGCCAGCAGCTTAGACAACGGCAACACTGAAGCTTTCTTT
>TRBV7-9|many|TRBJ2-3|NA
CASSPRPDTQYF
TGTGCCAGCAGCCCCCGTCCAGATACGCAGTATTTT
>TRBV5-1|NA|TRBJ2-2|TRBD1
CASSLGAGQDTWELFF
TGCGCCAGCAGCTTGGGAGCCGGACAGGACACCTGGGAGCTGTTTTTT
>TRBV19|many|TRBJ2-7|TRBD1
CASSTGQGYYEQYF
TGTGCCAGTAGTACCGGACAGGGTTACTACGAGCAGTACTTC
>TRBV5-1|many|TRBJ2-7|NA
CASSLRHPMDYEQYF
TGCGCCAGCAGCTTGCGTCACCCAATGGACTACGAGCAGTACTTC
>TRBV14|few|TRBJ2-7|NA
CASSQRRGLLGEQYF
TGTGCCAGCAGCCAACGGAGGGGTCTCTTGGGTGAGCAGTACTTC
>TRBV7-9|many|TRBJ1-1|TRBD1
CASSYGQGSTEAFF
TGTGCCAGCAGCTACGGACAGGGGAGCACTGAAGCTTTCTTT
>TRBV13|NA|TRBJ2-1|TRBD2
CASSRGLAVTYNEQFF
TGTGCCAGCAGCCGGGGACTAGCGGTAACCTACAATGAGCAGTTCTTC
>TRBV7-9|NA|TRBJ2-1|TRBD2
CASSHPTSGTYNEQFF
TGTGCCAGCAGCCATCCCACTAGCGGGACCTACAATGAGCAGTTCTTC
>TRBV10-2|many|TRBJ1-2|NA
CASSESNAGSGYTF
TGCGCCAGCAGTGAGTCGAATGCAGGCTCTGGCTACACCTTC
>TRBV27|many|TRBJ2-3|NA
CASSGQPSTDTQYF
TGTGCCAGCAGTGGACAGCCAAGCACAGATACGCAGTATTTT
>TRBV13|few|TRBJ2-7|TRBD1
CASSPPDRGYEQYF
TGTGCCAGCAGCCCCCCGGACAGGGGTTACGAGCAGTACTTC
>TRBV7-2|many|TRBJ1-2|NA
CASSPTGPANYGYTF
TGTGCCAGCAGCCCTACCGGGCCAGCTAACTATGGCTACACCTTC
>TRBV29-1|NA|TRBJ2-1|TRBD2
CSVEWASGVYNEQFF
TGCAGCGTTGAATGGGCTAGCGGGGTATACAATGAGCAGTTCTTC
>TRBV13|NA|TRBJ2-7|TRBD2
CASSAISREGYEQYF
TGTGCCAGCAGCGCCATATCCAGGGAGGGCTACGAGCAGTACTTC
>TRBV4-3|many|TRBJ1-5|NA
CASSQDAGQPQHF
TGCGCCAGCAGCCAAGACGCCGGTCAGCCCCAGCATTTT